This record looks at one T cell receptor (beta chain) sequence and its context. The data derive from a study of T cell changes during pregnancy in multiple sclerosis. Measured with immunoSEQ multiplex PCR; TCRdb has only the in-frame clones, and not every one. This sample yields more than 45,000 clones, of which roughly 90% are seen a single time; less than 0.65% belongs to the top ten. The CDR3 has 14 amino acids. V was trimmed by 9 bases and J by 2 bases, leaving 15 bases between them. The germline V gene encodes CDR1 SGHNT and CDR2 YYREEE (reference sequence). The clonotype comes from a female donor with multiple sclerosis, enrolled in a pregnancy study. This material consisted of CD4+ T cells from peripheral blood mononuclear cells, taken after pregnancy. The V and J genes are TRBV5-4 and TRBJ2-1, with D tentatively TRBD2 (6 bases). The CDR3 here is CATRNGGTYNEQFF. The CDR3, as DNA: TGTGCCACCCGGAATGGAGGGACCTACAATGAGCAGTTCTTC.